This entry lists 5 T cell receptor beta chains sequenced from one sample in a study of esophageal squamous cell carcinoma under preoperative chemotherapy. As for time point: before preoperative PTX-NDP chemotherapy. TCRdb reprocessed the PCR reads via MiXCR and lists one record per CDR3 protein. The repertoire consists of about 16,000 distinct CDR3 sequences, with less than 60% occurring once and the leading ten covering around 28%. This specimen was taken from a patient given preoperative chemotherapy. The source is a human donor with esophageal squamous cell carcinoma. The donor label of this sample is uncertain.

This chain links TRBV7-7 with TRBJ2-1; D not certain. The J call may be incorrect, as the DNA end agrees better with TRBJ2-5. The CDR3 contains 13 residues. Germline CDR1 and CDR2: SSHAT and FNYEAQ (reference sequence). CDR3 sequence: CASSLTIPETQYF. DNA for the CDR3: TGTGCCAGCAGCTTAACCATCCCAGAGACCCAGTACTTC.

V and J are TRBV7-2 and TRBJ2-1; 9 positions agree with TRBD1. The trim removed 9 bases at V and 4 bases at J, leaving 7 bases unmatched. Germline V gives CDR1 SGHTA, CDR2 FQGNSA. The CDR3 runs 14 residues. The DNA for the CDR3 is TGTGCCAGTCAAGAACAGGGGGCGTACAATGAGCAGTTCTTC. It encodes CASQEQGAYNEQFF.

Only a few counts were recorded for this clonotype. This CDR3 is CASSLTRGLNHEQFF. In nucleotides, the CDR3 is TGTGCCAGCAGCTTAACGCGGGGACTAAACCATGAGCAGTTCTTC. The chain employs TRBV7-2 and TRBJ2-1; 7 bases are shared with TRBD2. The length of the CDR3 is 15 residues. Looked up from germline, CDR1 is SGHTA and CDR2 is FQGNSA. V shed 2 bases, J shed 8 bases, and the junction held 9 bases outside the gene matches.

V usage is TRBV12-3 or TRBV12-4 and J usage is TRBJ2-1; 7 bases line up with TRBD1. CDR3 length: 15 residues. The V segment lost 3 bases and the J segment 10 bases; nucleotides outside the gene matches: 12. The CDR3 protein is CASSFSTGQSYEQFF. In DNA, the CDR3 is TGTGCCAGCAGTTTCTCGACAGGGCAATCCTACGAGCAGTTCTTC.

This clonotype was found many times. The CDR3 coding sequence is TGTGCCAGCAGCTTGTCGACGGTCTCCTACGAGCAGTACTTC. Protein: CASSLSTVSYEQYF. The rearrangement uses TRBV7-2 and TRBJ2-7; D remains ambiguous. The V and J ends lost 3 bases and 0 bases respectively, with 9 bases between them. This CDR3 is built from 14 residues. Germline V gene data show CDR1 as SGHTA and CDR2 as FQGNSA.